This T cell receptor beta chain was obtained from a study of blood T cells in healthy people across ages. Primed by a sample-barcoded 5' primer and a J-beta primer mix, a second PCR proceeded for about 6 to 12 cycles. Every sample gave at least 2.5 million paired-end reads containing CDR3. Each CDR3 protein is one row after TCRdb ran MiXCR on the 5' RACE reads. The table has 1.5 million to 2 million distinct CDR3 sequences, roughly 49% seen once; the top ten hold around 2.1%. Germline CDR1 LGHNA, CDR2 YNFKEQ. The trim removed 1 base at V and 7 bases at J, leaving 14 bases unmatched. CDR3 length: 18 amino acids. A few counts support this clonotype.

Sequenced sample: blood. V and J are TRBV4-2 and TRBJ2-1, with 9 positions matching TRBD1. The TCR originated in a woman aged 40 to 49 in good health. For the CDR3, the DNA is TGTGCCAGCAGCCAAGCTGTAACCGGGACAGGGTTAGGAAATGAGCAGTTCTTC. It yields the protein CASSQAVTGTGLGNEQFF.